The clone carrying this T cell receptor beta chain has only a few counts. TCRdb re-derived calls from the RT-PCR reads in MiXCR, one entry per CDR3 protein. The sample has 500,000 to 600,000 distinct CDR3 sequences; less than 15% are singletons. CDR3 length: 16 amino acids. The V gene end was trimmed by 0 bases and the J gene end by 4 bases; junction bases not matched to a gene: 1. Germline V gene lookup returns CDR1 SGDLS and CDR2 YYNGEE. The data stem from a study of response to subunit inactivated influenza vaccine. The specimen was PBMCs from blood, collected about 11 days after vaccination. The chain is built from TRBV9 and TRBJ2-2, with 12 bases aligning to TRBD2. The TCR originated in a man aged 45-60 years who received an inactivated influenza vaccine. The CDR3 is CASSVASGRATGELFF. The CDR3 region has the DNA TGTGCCAGCAGCGTAGCTAGCGGGAGGGCCACCGGGGAGCTGTTTTTT. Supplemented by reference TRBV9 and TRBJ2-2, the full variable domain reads DSGVTQTPKHLITATGQRVTLRCSPRSGDLSVYWYQQSLDQGLQFLIQYYNGEERAKGNILERFSAQQFPDLHSELNLSSLELGDSALYFCASSVASGRATGELFFGEGSRLTVL.